Each of the 3 T cell receptor beta chains below was sequenced from the same sample in a study of beta chain features in type 1 diabetes. Antigens for these TCRs are unknown. The isolated RNA, all of it, was reverse transcribed, so expressed TCRB transcripts were what got sequenced. Sequencing was performed with immunoSEQ multiplex PCR; in TCRdb, only in-frame clones are kept and a portion is missing. This sample yields 300,000 or so clones, of which approximately 9.7% are seen a single time; 1% belongs to the top ten. Broader study findings: Shortening that was moderate but significant affected the TCRB CDR3s of Type 1 diabetes patients in all four CD4+ subsets.

Sequenced material: central memory CD4+ T cells from blood. Receptor source: a man aged 25 to 40 with type 1 diabetes.

A few counts support this clone. The same CDR3 also results from other DNA sequences found in this sample. The chain has TRBV7-9 and TRBJ2-5; the D is unclear. Germline CDR1 reads SEHNR; CDR2 reads FQNEAQ (reference sequence). V was shortened by 2 bases and J by 2 bases, with 9 bases between the two germline ends. The CDR3 runs 14 residues. This chain's CDR3 is CASSLRLDQETQYF. Written as DNA, the CDR3 is TGTGCCAGCAGCTTACGTCTAGATCAAGAGACCCAGTACTTC.

This chain connects TRBV28 to TRBJ2-4, with D uncertain. The CDR3 runs 14 residues. With 5 bases removed from V and 2 bases from J, the gap between germline ends came to 10 bases. Germline-derived CDR1 and CDR2 are MDHEN and SYDVKM. The CDR3 bases are TGTGCCAGCAGTGTGAAAGGAACCAAAAACATTCAGTACTTC. It encodes CASSVKGTKNIQYF.

This clone was found a few times. The V gene is TRBV30, the J gene TRBJ2-1; D not certain. The CDR3 has 11 amino acids. Germline assignment: CDR1 GTSNPN and CDR2 SVGIG (reference sequence). V lost 5 bases, J lost 3 bases, and 5 bases lay in between. The CDR3 here is CAWGSYNEQFF. The DNA of the CDR3 is TGTGCCTGGGGCAGCTACAATGAGCAGTTCTTC.